One and the same sample provided the 29 T cell receptor beta chains below, sequenced in a study of T cell repertoires in cytomegalovirus infection. Antigen specificity for these receptors is unknown. TCRdb re-called the reads through MiXCR, storing one row per CDR3 protein. The sample shows 55,000 to 85,000 distinct CDR3 sequences, approximately 22% of them seen only once. The material was CD8+ T cells from cultured PBMCs, obtained from culture after CMV antigen stimulation. Every receptor here comes from a human donor in good health (CMV status not recorded). Some clones in this sample may be carry-over from other donors' samples.

The chain combines TRBV7-8 with TRBJ2-7; 8 nucleotides line up with TRBD1. CDR1 and CDR2 (germline): SGHVS, FQNEAQ. V gave up 0 bases and J gave up 5 bases; unmatched junction bases: 6. The CDR3 is made up of 15 amino acids. The CDR3 region has the DNA TGTGCCAGCAGCTTAGCGTTACAGGGGGAACACGAGCAGTACTTC. This translates into CASSLALQGEHEQYF.

This clonotype has more than one count but fewer than ten. This chain connects TRBV7-2 to TRBJ2-3; the match to TRBD2 covers 11 bases. From germline, CDR1 is SGHTA and CDR2 FQGNSA. The CDR3 is 15 amino acids. V dropped 0 bases and J dropped 8; count of bases not matched to a gene: 4. Here the CDR3 reads CASSLASGGAGTQYF. The DNA of the CDR3 is TGTGCCAGCAGCTTAGCTAGCGGGGGGGCTGGTACGCAGTATTTT.

The chain links TRBV7-6 to TRBJ1-6, with 7 positions matching TRBD1. The trim removed 5 bases at V and 13 bases at J, leaving 11 bases unmatched. Germline V gene sequence: CDR1 SGHVS, CDR2 FNYEAQ. This CDR3 has 14 residues. The CDR3 spells CASSRETGARPLHF. The CDR3 DNA reads as TGTGCCAGCAGCCGGGAAACAGGGGCAAGGCCCCTCCACTTT.

This chain connects TRBV27 to TRBJ2-5, with D possibly matching TRBD1 (6 bases). The CDR3 has 19 residues. The germline CDR1 and CDR2 sequences are MNHEY and SMNVEV (reference sequence). Trimming left V 4 bases short and J 2 bases short, with 26 bases between. This CDR3 reads CASSYYPQGTQMIQETQYF. CDR3 DNA sequence: TGTGCCAGCAGTTATTACCCGCAGGGGACCCAAATGATTCAAGAGACCCAGTACTTC.

This clonotype was counted a few times. The rearrangement joins TRBV7-2 to TRBJ1-5; 8 bases align to TRBD1. V was pared by 5 bases and J by 5 bases, with 5 bases of the junction left unmatched. The V gene's germline CDR1 is SGHTA and CDR2 FQGNSA. This CDR3 comprises 14 residues. The CDR3 DNA follows: TGTGCCAGCAGCCCTGGGACAGGATATCAGCCCCAGCATTTT. Residues: CASSPGTGYQPQHF.

This clonotype was seen a handful of times. This rearrangement joins TRBV28 to TRBJ2-1; TRBD2 matches at 8 bases. Germline values: CDR1 MDHEN, CDR2 SYDVKM. The trim removed 6 bases at V and 5 bases at J, leaving 6 bases unmatched. The length of the CDR3 is 14 residues. The CDR3 sequence is CASRLAGPNNEQFF. CDR3 nucleotides: TGTGCCAGCAGATTAGCGGGGCCTAACAATGAGCAGTTCTTC.

V is TRBV24-1 and J is TRBJ2-7, with D possibly TRBD1 on 6 matching bases. The CDR3 extends over 11 amino acids. CDR1 KGHDR and CDR2 SFDVKD come from the germline V gene. V was trimmed by 9 bases and J by 6 bases, leaving 11 bases between them. The CDR3 bases are TGTGCCACCCCCTACAGGGCCGAGCAGTACTTC. This codes for CATPYRAEQYF.

The genes are TRBV11-2 and TRBJ2-3, with TRBD2 as a possible D gene (7 bases). The CDR3 is 16 residues long. Germline V gene lookup returns CDR1 SGHAT and CDR2 FQNNGV. Trimming stripped 6 bases from V and 0 bases from J, with 16 bases between. The CDR3 DNA reads as TGTGCCAGCAGTAGAGGACAGCGGGGCAGCACAGATACGCAGTATTTT. Encoded protein: CASSRGQRGSTDTQYF.

The rearrangement joins TRBV27 to TRBJ2-3, with TRBD1 matching 9 bases. There are 14 residues in the CDR3. CDR1 and CDR2 (germline): MNHEY, SMNVEV (reference sequence). Unmatched junction bases numbered 5, after V lost 5 bases and J lost 5 bases. The CDR3: CASSLGQGRDTQYF. The CDR3 DNA follows: TGTGCCAGCAGTCTGGGACAGGGAAGAGATACGCAGTATTTT.

Notes on this clonotype: No conserved phenylalanine or tryptophan ends this CDR3, so it is likely a read error. The chain links TRBV12-3 or TRBV12-4 to TRBJ2-7, with TRBD2 matching 7 bases. The CDR3 sequence is 11 residues long. V was clipped by 4 bases and J by 9 bases; unmatched bases: 3. The CDR3 region is CASSSGTTQYL. CDR3 DNA sequence: TGTGCCAGCAGTTCCGGGACTACGCAGTACTTG.

The rearrangement joins TRBV7-6 to TRBJ2-2, with 8 bases identical to TRBD2. The CDR3 has 16 amino acids. Germline CDR1 reads SGHVS; CDR2 reads FNYEAQ. J gave up 2 bases and V 4 bases, and 6 bases lay outside the gene matches. In DNA form, the CDR3 reads TGTGCCAGCAGCTCATCAGGACTAGCTAACACCGGGGAGCTGTTTTTT. Translated, it gives CASSSSGLANTGELFF.

The gene calls are TRBV6-1 and TRBJ1-3, with D possibly matching TRBD1 (6 bases). Trimming removed 2 bases from V and 0 bases from J, with 8 bases in between. Germline V CDR1 and CDR2: MNHNS, SASEGT. CDR3 length equals 15 residues. The CDR3 sequence is CASSEQTGSGNTIYF. The CDR3 DNA sequence: TGTGCCAGCAGTGAACAGACAGGCTCTGGAAACACCATATATTTT.

This clonotype has more than one count but fewer than ten. This rearrangement joins TRBV7-2 to TRBJ1-6; maybe TRBD1 (6 bases). This CDR3 spans 19 amino acids. The germline gives CDR1 SGHTA, CDR2 FQGNSA. V lost 5 bases and J lost 5, with 25 bases in between. The CDR3 DNA follows: TGTGCCAGCAGCCTAAACAGGGTGGGCGGAGAACTTAATAATTCACCCCTCCACTTT. It specifies CASSLNRVGGELNNSPLHF.

The chain carries TRBV15 and TRBJ2-1; D is ambiguous. Germline CDR1 LNHNV, CDR2 YYDKDF (reference sequence). Trimming removed 4 bases at V and 2 bases at J, with 15 bases between. There are 16 residues in the CDR3. CDR3 sequence (DNA): TGTGCCACCAGCAAACGATCAAGCACCCCCTACAATGAGCAGTTCTTC. The encoded protein is CATSKRSSTPYNEQFF.

This clonotype was recorded at least ten times. The chain employs TRBV7-8 and TRBJ1-4; D gene ambiguous. This CDR3 has 14 amino acids. Germline CDR1 reads SGHVS; CDR2 reads FQNEAQ. V shed 1 base and J shed 5 bases, with 8 bases lying between them. The CDR3 region is CASSLGLGNEKLFF. As DNA, the CDR3 is TGTGCCAGCAGCTTAGGTTTGGGAAATGAAAAACTGTTTTTT.

The DNA of the CDR3 is TGTGCCAGCAGCCAACGCAGACAGGAGTCTGGAAACACCATATATTTT. It yields the protein CASSQRRQESGNTIYF. The J gene is TRBJ1-3, the V gene TRBV4-2; D is possibly TRBD1 (6 bases). Trimming cost V 2 bases and J 1 base, with 12 bases left between them. Per germline, CDR1 LGHNA and CDR2 YNFKEQ. The CDR3 totals 16 residues.

The chain has TRBV12-3 or TRBV12-4 and TRBJ2-7, with 9 bases identical to TRBD1. The CDR3 length is 14 residues. J gave up 3 bases and V 6 bases, and 6 bases lay outside the gene matches. DNA of the CDR3: TGTGCCAGCAGGGGGACAGGGAACCACTACGAGCAGTACTTC. Its protein is CASRGTGNHYEQYF.

V and J are TRBV7-9 and TRBJ1-1; no clear D. CDR1 is SEHNR, CDR2 FQNEAQ, per germline (reference sequence). V was shortened by 11 bases and J by 1 base, with 11 bases between the two germline ends. This CDR3 spans 12 amino acids. CDR3 protein: CASKAGNTEAFF. The CDR3, as DNA: TGTGCCTCGAAGGCGGGGAACACTGAAGCTTTCTTT.

The rearrangement links TRBV7-2 to TRBJ1-1; D gene uncertain. Germline assignment: CDR1 SGHTA and CDR2 FQGNSA. The CDR3 extends over 15 amino acids. V gave up 5 bases and J gave up 0 bases, with 13 bases separating them. The CDR3 region is CASSPELNMNTEAFF. DNA for the CDR3: TGTGCCAGCAGCCCAGAACTCAACATGAACACTGAAGCTTTCTTT. Complete variable domain (other parts from reference TRBV7-2 and TRBJ1-1): GAGVSQSPSNKVTEKGKDVELRCDPISGHTALYWYRQSLGQGLEFLIYFQGNSAPDKSGLPSDRFSAERTGGSVSTLTIQRTQQEDSAVYLCASSPELNMNTEAFFGQGTRLTVV.

DNA for the CDR3: TGTGCCAGCAGCTCCAAGCGGGGGGGTTACAATGAGCAGTTCTTC. This sequence encodes CASSSKRGGYNEQFF. This chain joins TRBV6-2 or TRBV6-3 and TRBJ2-1; 10 bases agree with TRBD2. The CDR3 sequence is 15 residues long. V shed 6 bases, J shed 4 bases, and the junction held 6 bases outside the gene matches. Germline V gene sequence: CDR1 MNHEY, CDR2 SVGEGT.

The chain links TRBV7-8 to TRBJ2-5; 7 bases match TRBD2. J was trimmed by 6 bases and V by 1 base; bases with no gene match: 2. The CDR3 covers 13 residues. The germline CDR1 and CDR2 sequences are SGHVS and FQNEAQ. The CDR3 reads CASSLVGGKTQYF. The CDR3 DNA sequence: TGTGCCAGCAGCTTAGTGGGGGGGAAGACCCAGTACTTC.

The V and J genes are TRBV20-1 and TRBJ1-4; D perhaps matches TRBD1 (6 bases). CDR1 is DFQATT, CDR2 SNEGSKA, per germline (reference sequence). The length of the CDR3 is 12 residues. As DNA, the CDR3 is TGCAGCATCGGGGGGGCCGAGGAAAAACTGTTTTTT. Protein: CSIGGAEEKLFF.

In this sample, this clonotype turned up many times. The chain carries TRBV7-2 and TRBJ2-3; D is possibly TRBD1 (5 bases). Trimming left V 5 bases short and J 8 bases short, with 17 bases between. Germline CDR1 is SGHTA and CDR2 is FQGNSA. This CDR3 comprises 14 residues. The CDR3 DNA reads as TGTGCCAGCAGCCATAATGCAGGGCTTAGTACGCAGTATTTT. Protein: CASSHNAGLSTQYF. The entire variable domain, with the rest obtained from reference TRBV7-2 and TRBJ2-3, is as follows: GAGVSQSPSNKVTEKGKDVELRCDPISGHTALYWYRQSLGQGLEFLIYFQGNSAPDKSGLPSDRFSAERTGGSVSTLTIQRTQQEDSAVYLCASSHNAGLSTQYFGPGTRLTVL.

This clonotype has more than one count but fewer than ten. V usage is TRBV11-3 and J usage is TRBJ2-7; a weak D match, TRBD1 (5 bases). The V and J ends lost 2 bases and 3 bases respectively, with 17 bases between them. Per the germline V gene, CDR1 is SGHNT and CDR2 is YENEEA. The CDR3 runs to 16 residues. CDR3 DNA: TGTGCCAGCAGCTTATGGAGCAGGGATATTTTCTACGAGCAGTACTTC. Its protein product is CASSLWSRDIFYEQYF.

This clonotype was counted at least ten times. The chain combines TRBV6-4 with TRBJ2-2; D not resolved. The germline V gene has CDR1 MRHNA and CDR2 SNTAGT. This CDR3 region has 13 residues. Trimming left V 3 bases short and J 3 bases short, with 5 bases between. CDR3 in amino acids: CASSEEDTGELFF. As DNA, the CDR3 is TGTGCCAGCAGTGAGGAAGACACCGGGGAGCTGTTTTTT.

This clonotype appeared a few times. The J gene is TRBJ2-7, the V gene TRBV4-1; 9 bases fit TRBD1. The trim removed 6 bases at V and 6 bases at J, leaving 12 bases unmatched. The CDR3 extends over 15 amino acids. Germline CDR1 MGHRA, CDR2 YSYEKL. CDR3 nucleotide sequence: TGCGCCAGCAGAGGGGCCGGGACAGGGTCTGGCGAGCAGTACTTC. Translating it yields CASRGAGTGSGEQYF.

This clonotype was picked up a small number of times. V and J are TRBV7-8 and TRBJ1-1, with D perhaps TRBD1 (5 bases). The CDR3 consists of 14 residues. CDR1 SGHVS and CDR2 FQNEAQ come from the germline V gene. Trimming pared 5 bases from V and 1 base from J, leaving 11 bases between. CDR3 DNA sequence: TGTGCCAGCAGCCCCCACGACAGGAACACTGAAGCTTTCTTT. Translating gives CASSPHDRNTEAFF.

The sample holds many counts of this clonotype. The V call is TRBV6-6, the J call TRBJ2-1; no reliable D call. Between the trimmed V and J ends, which lost 2 bases and 6 bases, there was a span of 2 bases. CDR1 is MNHNY, CDR2 SVGAGI, per germline (reference sequence). This CDR3 contains 11 residues. CDR3 residues: CASSYSNEQFF. CDR3 DNA sequence: TGTGCCAGCAGTTACAGCAATGAGCAGTTCTTC.

This clonotype was counted once. This sequence joins TRBV7-6 and TRBJ2-2; either TRBD1 or TRBD2 may fit D (6 bases each). Deletions cut 8 bases from V and 6 bases from J, with 19 bases between. The CDR3 is 15 residues long. Germline loops: CDR1 SGHVS, CDR2 FNYEAQ. CDR3 bases: TGTGCCAGCGGGTCCGGGGGCGGGGTGCCCGGGGAGCTGTTTTTT. Translation gives CASGSGGGVPGELFF.